A single T cell receptor beta chain is shown here with its context. Its target is not known. These data come from a study of CD8 T cells in ankylosing spondylitis. Points from the study as a whole: A TCR beta motif of seven or eight highly homologous variants appeared characteristic of ankylosing spondylitis blood.

TCRdb ran MiXCR on the 5' RACE reads and lists one entry per CDR3 protein. This sample has almost 400,000 distinct CDR3 sequences, with 20% to 25% found just once. Trimming pared 7 bases from V and 4 bases from J, leaving 14 bases between. Germline V CDR1 and CDR2: MNHNS, SASEGT. The CDR3 runs to 14 residues. The clonotype originates from a male donor with ankylosing spondylitis. Sequenced sample: blood, either unsorted or a sorted T cell fraction (not recorded which). This sequence joins TRBV6-1 and TRBJ1-3; D remains ambiguous. DNA of the CDR3: TGTGCCAGCACTACACTTCGGCCCGGAAACACCATATATTTT. It encodes CASTTLRPGNTIYF.